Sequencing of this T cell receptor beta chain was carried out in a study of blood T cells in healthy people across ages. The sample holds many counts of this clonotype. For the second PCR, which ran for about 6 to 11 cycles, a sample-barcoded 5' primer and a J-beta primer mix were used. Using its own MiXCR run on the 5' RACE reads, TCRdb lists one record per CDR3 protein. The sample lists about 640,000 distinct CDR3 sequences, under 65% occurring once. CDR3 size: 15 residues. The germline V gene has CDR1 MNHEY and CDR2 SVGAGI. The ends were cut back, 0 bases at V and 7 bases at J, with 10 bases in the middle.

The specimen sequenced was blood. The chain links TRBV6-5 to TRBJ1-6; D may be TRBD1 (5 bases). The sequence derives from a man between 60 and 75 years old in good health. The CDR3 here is CASSYSGGDNSPLHF. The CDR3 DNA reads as TGTGCCAGCAGTTACTCGGGGGGAGACAATTCACCCCTCCACTTT.